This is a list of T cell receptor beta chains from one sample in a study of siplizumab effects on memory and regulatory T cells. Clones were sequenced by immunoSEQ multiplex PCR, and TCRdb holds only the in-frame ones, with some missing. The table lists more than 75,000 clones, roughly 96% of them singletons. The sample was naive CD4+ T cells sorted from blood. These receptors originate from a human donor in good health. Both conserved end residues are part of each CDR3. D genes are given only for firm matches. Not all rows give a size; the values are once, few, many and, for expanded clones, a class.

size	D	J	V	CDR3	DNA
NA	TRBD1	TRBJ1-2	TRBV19	CASSVTGLYGYTF	TGTGCCAGTAGTGTGACAGGGCTCTATGGCTACACCTTC
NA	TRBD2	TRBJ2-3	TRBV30	CAWGPRLAGSDTQYF	TGTGCCTGGGGCCCCCGACTAGCGGGGTCAGATACGCAGTATTTT
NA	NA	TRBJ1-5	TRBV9	CASSVTGDDNQPQHF	TGTGCCAGCAGCGTTACGGGGGATGACAATCAGCCCCAGCATTTT
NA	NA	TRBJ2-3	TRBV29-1	CSVEARGFTDTQYF	TGCAGCGTTGAAGCCCGGGGGTTCACAGATACGCAGTATTTT
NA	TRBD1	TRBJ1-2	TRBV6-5	CASSYAETGGGYTF	TGTGCCAGCAGTTACGCCGAGACAGGGGGCGGCTACACCTTC
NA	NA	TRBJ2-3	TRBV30	CAWSQSGISTDTQYF	TGTGCCTGGAGTCAATCCGGGATATCCACAGATACGCAGTATTTT
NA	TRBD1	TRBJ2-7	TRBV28	CASRSGQIYEQYF	TGTGCCAGCAGGTCGGGACAGATCTACGAGCAGTACTTC
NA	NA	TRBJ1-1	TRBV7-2	CASSPQTWGPTEAFF	TGTGCCAGCAGCCCCCAGACGTGGGGGCCCACTGAAGCTTTCTTT
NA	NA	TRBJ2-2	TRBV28	CASSPGGAGANTGELFF	TGTGCCAGCAGCCCAGGGGGAGCGGGGGCCAACACCGGGGAGCTGTTTTTT
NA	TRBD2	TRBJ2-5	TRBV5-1	CASSPMGGGASETQYF	TGCGCCAGCAGCCCCATGGGCGGGGGGGCCTCTGAGACCCAGTACTTC
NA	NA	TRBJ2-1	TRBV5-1	CASSSGTVGNEQFF	TGCGCCAGCAGCTCCGGGACCGTGGGGAATGAGCAGTTCTTC
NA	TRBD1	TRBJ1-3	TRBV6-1	CASRDRGYSGNTIYF	TGTGCCAGCAGGGACAGGGGCTACTCTGGAAACACCATATATTTT
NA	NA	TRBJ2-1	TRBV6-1	CASSEAYLEQFF	TGTGCCAGCAGTGAGGCCTACCTAGAGCAGTTCTTC
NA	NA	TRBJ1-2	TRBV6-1	CASSRTDNYGYTF	TGTGCCAGCAGTCGGACTGATAACTATGGCTACACCTTC
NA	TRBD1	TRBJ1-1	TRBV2	CASTLRDRDNTEAFF	TGTGCCAGTACTCTCCGGGACAGGGATAACACTGAAGCTTTCTTT
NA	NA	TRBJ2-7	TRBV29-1	CSVEPRGSSYEQYF	TGCAGCGTGGAGCCCAGGGGCAGCTCCTACGAGCAGTACTTC
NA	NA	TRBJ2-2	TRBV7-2	CASSSPGGPNTGELFF	TGTGCCAGCAGCTCCCCAGGGGGGCCGAACACCGGGGAGCTGTTTTTT
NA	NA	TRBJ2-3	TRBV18	CASSPEPLASTDTQYF	TGTGCCAGCTCACCAGAACCCCTGGCTAGCACAGATACGCAGTATTTT
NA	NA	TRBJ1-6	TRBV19	CASSIGGGNNSPLHF	TGTGCCAGTAGTATAGGCGGGGGTAATAATTCACCCCTCCACTTT
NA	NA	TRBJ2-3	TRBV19	CASSRRVGTDTQYF	TGTGCCAGTAGTAGGAGGGTGGGCACAGATACGCAGTATTTT
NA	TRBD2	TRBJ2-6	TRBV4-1	CASSHSEGLAGTTGANVLTF	TGCGCCAGCAGCCACTCCGAGGGACTAGCGGGGACAACTGGGGCCAACGTCCTGACTTTC
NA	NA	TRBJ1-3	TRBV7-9	CASSAAGNTIYF	TGTGCCAGCAGCGCGGCTGGAAACACCATATATTTT
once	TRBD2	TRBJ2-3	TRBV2	CASSGGAVGTDTQYF	TGTGCCAGCAGCGGGGGGGCGGTGGGGACAGATACGCAGTATTTT
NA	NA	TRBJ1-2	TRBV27	CASRVEVTGRYTF	TGTGCCAGCCGCGTCGAGGTTACAGGGCGCTACACCTTC
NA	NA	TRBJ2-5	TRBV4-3	CASSQGGPQETQYF	TGCGCCAGCAGCCAAGGGGGCCCCCAAGAGACCCAGTACTTC
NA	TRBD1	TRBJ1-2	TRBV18	CASSSGTGESYGYTF	TGTGCCAGCTCCTCCGGGACAGGGGAGTCCTATGGCTACACCTTC
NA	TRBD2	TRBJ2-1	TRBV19	CASNFERGGYNEQFF	TGTGCCAGTAACTTCGAGCGGGGGGGCTACAATGAGCAGTTCTTC
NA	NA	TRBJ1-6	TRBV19	CASSKQGGNSPLHF	TGTGCCAGTAGTAAACAGGGAGGTAATTCACCCCTCCACTTT
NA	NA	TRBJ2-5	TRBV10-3	CAISTRVGALAGDQYF	TGTGCCATCTCGACCCGGGTTGGGGCTTTAGCCGGAGACCAGTACTTC
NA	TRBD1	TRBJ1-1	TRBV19	CASSITGVAFF	TGTGCCAGTAGTATTACAGGGGTAGCTTTCTTT
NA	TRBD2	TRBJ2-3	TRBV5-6	CASSLFSLAGGLSDTQYF	TGTGCCAGCAGCTTGTTTAGTCTAGCGGGGGGGCTGTCAGATACGCAGTATTTT
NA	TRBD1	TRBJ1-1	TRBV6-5	CASNDRGTEAFF	TGTGCCAGCAATGACAGGGGCACTGAAGCTTTCTTT
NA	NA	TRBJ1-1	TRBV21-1	CASSKERGTLTGPEAFF	TGTGCCAGCAGCAAAGAGAGGGGGACGCTTACCGGCCCTGAAGCTTTCTTT
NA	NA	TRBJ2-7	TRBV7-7	CASSRFFEEQYF	TGTGCCAGCAGCCGCTTCTTTGAAGAGCAGTACTTC
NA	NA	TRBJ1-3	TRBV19	CASSEAATSGNTIYF	TGTGCCAGTTCCGAGGCGGCTACCTCTGGAAACACCATATATTTT
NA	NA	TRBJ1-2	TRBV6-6	CASSQRPPNYGYTF	TGTGCCAGCAGTCAAAGACCCCCTAACTATGGCTACACCTTC
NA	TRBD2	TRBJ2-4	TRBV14	CASSPRAAGAPLGAKNIQYF	TGTGCCAGCAGCCCTAGGGCAGCGGGGGCTCCTCTGGGGGCCAAAAACATTCAGTACTTC
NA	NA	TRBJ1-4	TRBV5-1	CASSLVQGANEKLFF	TGCGCCAGCAGCTTGGTGCAGGGAGCTAATGAAAAACTGTTTTTT
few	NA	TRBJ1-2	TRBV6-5	CASSSDLYGYTF	TGTGCCAGCAGTTCGGACCTCTATGGCTACACCTTC
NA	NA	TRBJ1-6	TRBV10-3	CAISEVGSPLHF	TGTGCCATCAGTGAGGTCGGCTCACCCCTCCACTTT
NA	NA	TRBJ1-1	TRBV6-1	CASRRASRNTEAFF	TGTGCCAGCAGGAGGGCGTCGCGAAACACTGAAGCTTTCTTT
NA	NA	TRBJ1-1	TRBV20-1	CSARLSTEAFF	TGCAGTGCTAGGCTGTCCACTGAAGCTTTCTTT
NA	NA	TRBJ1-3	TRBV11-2	CAGKKMAGNTIYF	TGTGCCGGAAAAAAAATGGCCGGAAACACCATATATTTT
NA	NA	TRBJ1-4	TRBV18	CASSGDAWEKLFF	TGTGCCAGCTCAGGGGACGCTTGGGAAAAACTGTTTTTT
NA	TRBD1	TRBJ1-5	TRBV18	CASSLGTVSNQPQHF	TGTGCCAGCTCACTGGGGACAGTTAGCAATCAGCCCCAGCATTTT
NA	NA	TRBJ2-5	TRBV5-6	CASSSDLRETQYF	TGTGCCAGCAGCTCGGACCTCAGGGAGACCCAGTACTTC